This T cell receptor beta chain is from a study of OX40 agonist ivuxolimab in advanced cancers. Study at large: Ivuxolimab, which patients received intravenously every 2 weeks, was dosed at 0.01 to 10 mg/kg. Of the participants, approximately 36% had some prior anti-PD-1, anti-PD-L1 or anti-CTLA-4 therapy, which was allowed. Participants averaged approximately 60 years of age (range roughly 23 to 90) and were under 90% male. The study, taken as a whole, reports: Researchers did not establish what antigens the expanded peripheral T cells target.

A word on this clone: Its specificity is not known.

The germline CDR1 and CDR2 sequences are DFQATT and SNEGSKA (reference sequence). V was trimmed by 1 base and J by 4 bases, leaving 2 bases between them. CDR3 length: 11 residues. Method: immunoSEQ multiplex PCR; TCRdb's copy keeps in-frame clones and lacks some. The sample holds 60,000 to 80,000 clones, roughly 80% seen once. The TCR sequence derives from an adult with an advanced solid tumor such as melanoma, head and neck, liver or kidney cancer. The chain joins TRBV20-1 to TRBJ2-1; no clear D gene. Sequenced here: CD4+ or CD8+ T cells sorted from blood, sampled in a trial of the OX40 agonist ivuxolimab. CDR3 sequence: CSARAYNEQFF. The CDR3 DNA reads as TGCAGTGCTAGAGCTTACAATGAGCAGTTCTTC.